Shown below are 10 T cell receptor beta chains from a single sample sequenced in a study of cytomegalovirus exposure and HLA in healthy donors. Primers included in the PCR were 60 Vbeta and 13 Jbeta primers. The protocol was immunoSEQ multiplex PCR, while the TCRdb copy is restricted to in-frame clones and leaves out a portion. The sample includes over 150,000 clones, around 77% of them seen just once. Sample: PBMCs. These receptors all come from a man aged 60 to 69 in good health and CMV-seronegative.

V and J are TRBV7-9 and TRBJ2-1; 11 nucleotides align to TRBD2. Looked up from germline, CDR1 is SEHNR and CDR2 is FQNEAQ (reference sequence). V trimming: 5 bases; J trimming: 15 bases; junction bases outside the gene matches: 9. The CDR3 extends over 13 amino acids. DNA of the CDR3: TGTGCCAGCAGCCCCACCTCTAGCGGGAGGTTGTTCTTC. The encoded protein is CASSPTSSGRLFF. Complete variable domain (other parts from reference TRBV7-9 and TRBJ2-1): DTGVSQNPRHKITKRGQNVTFRCDPISEHNRLYWYRQTLGQGPEFLTYFQNEAQLEKSRLLSDRFSAERPKGSFSTLEIQRTEQGDSAMYLCASSPTSSGRLFFGPGTRLTVL.

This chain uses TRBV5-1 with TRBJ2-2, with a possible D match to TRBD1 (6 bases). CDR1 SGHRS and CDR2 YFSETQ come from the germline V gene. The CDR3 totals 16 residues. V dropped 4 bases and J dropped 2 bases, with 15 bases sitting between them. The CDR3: CASSLGQRFNTGELFF. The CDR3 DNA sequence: TGCGCCAGCAGCCTAGGACAGAGATTCAACACCGGGGAGCTGTTTTTT.

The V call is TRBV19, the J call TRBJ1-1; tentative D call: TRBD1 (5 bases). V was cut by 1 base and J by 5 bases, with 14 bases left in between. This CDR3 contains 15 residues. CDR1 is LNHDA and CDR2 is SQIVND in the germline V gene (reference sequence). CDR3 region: CASSIVGQGGTEAFF. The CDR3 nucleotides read TGTGCCAGTAGTATAGTGGGGCAGGGAGGGACTGAAGCTTTCTTT.

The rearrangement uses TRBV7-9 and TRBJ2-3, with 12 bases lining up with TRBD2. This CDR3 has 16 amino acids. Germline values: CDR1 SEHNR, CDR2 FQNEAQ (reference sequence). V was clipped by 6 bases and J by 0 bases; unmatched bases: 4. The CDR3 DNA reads TGTGCCAGCAGGGGACTAGCGGGTCCTAGCACAGATACGCAGTATTTT. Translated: CASRGLAGPSTDTQYF.

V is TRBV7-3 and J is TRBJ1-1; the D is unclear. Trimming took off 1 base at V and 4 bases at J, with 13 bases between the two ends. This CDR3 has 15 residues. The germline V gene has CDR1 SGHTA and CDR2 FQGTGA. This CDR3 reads CASSLISQAVTEAFF. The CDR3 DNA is TGTGCCAGCAGCTTAATTTCCCAAGCCGTCACTGAAGCTTTCTTT.

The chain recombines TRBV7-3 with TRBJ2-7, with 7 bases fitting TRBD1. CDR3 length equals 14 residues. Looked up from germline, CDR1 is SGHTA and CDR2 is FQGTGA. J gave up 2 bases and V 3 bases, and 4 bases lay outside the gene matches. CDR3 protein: CASSLGTEAYEQYF. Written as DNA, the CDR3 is TGTGCCAGCAGCTTGGGGACAGAGGCCTACGAGCAGTACTTC.

The CDR3 loop is CASSLFRDRSYEQYF. DNA of the CDR3: TGCGCCAGCAGCCTGTTCCGGGACAGGTCCTACGAGCAGTACTTC. The chain employs TRBV4-1 and TRBJ2-7, with 8 nucleotides matching TRBD1. With 4 bases clipped from V and 1 base from J, the junction kept 6 bases outside the gene matches. From germline, CDR1 is MGHRA and CDR2 YSYEKL. The CDR3 loop spans 15 amino acids.

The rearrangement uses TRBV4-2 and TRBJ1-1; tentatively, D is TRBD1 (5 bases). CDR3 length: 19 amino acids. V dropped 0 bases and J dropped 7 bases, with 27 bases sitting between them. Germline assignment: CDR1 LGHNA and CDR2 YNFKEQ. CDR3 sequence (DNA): TGTGCCAGCAGCCAAGATCGAGGCGGGGGAACGAGTAATTCGGATGAAGCTTTCTTT. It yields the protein CASSQDRGGGTSNSDEAFF.

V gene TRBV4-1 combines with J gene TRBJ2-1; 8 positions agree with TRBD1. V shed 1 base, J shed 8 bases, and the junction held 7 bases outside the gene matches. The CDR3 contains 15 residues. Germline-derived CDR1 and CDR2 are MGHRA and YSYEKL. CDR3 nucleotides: TGCGCCAGCAGCCAAGGACAGGGGACCGGCGATGAGCAGTTCTTC. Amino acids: CASSQGQGTGDEQFF.

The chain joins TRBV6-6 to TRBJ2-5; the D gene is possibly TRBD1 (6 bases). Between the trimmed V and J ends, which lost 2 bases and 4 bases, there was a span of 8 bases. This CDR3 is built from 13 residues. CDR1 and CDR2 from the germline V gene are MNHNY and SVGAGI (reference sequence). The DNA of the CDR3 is TGTGCCAGCAGTTACGTCAGGGGAGAGACCCAGTACTTC. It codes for CASSYVRGETQYF.